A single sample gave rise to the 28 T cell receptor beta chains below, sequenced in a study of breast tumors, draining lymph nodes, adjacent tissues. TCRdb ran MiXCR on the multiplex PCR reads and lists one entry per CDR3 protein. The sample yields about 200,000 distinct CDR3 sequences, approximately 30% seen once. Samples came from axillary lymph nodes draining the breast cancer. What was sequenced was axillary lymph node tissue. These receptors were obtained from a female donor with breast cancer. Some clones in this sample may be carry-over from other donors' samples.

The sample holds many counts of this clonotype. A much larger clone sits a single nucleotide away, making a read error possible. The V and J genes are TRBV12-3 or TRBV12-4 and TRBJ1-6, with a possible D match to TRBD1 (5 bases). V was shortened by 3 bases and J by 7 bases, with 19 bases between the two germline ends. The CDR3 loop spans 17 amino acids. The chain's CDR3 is CASSFGGGSPGNSPLHF. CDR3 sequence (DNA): TGTGCCAGCAGTTTCGGGGGTGGCTCCCCGGGAAATTCACCCCTCCACTTT.

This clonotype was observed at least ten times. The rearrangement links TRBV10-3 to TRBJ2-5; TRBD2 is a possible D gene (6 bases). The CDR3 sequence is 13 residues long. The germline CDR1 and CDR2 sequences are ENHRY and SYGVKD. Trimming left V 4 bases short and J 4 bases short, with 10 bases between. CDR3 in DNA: TGTGCCATCAGTGTGGGGGGAGGAGAGACCCAGTACTTC. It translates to CAISVGGGETQYF.

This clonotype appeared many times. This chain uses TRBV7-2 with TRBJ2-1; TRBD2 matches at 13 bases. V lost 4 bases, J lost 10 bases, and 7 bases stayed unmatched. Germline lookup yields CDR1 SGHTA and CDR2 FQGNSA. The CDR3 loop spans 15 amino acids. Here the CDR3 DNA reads TGTGCCAGCAGCTGGACTAGCGGGGGCCCCGGGGAGCAGTTCTTC. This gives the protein CASSWTSGGPGEQFF.

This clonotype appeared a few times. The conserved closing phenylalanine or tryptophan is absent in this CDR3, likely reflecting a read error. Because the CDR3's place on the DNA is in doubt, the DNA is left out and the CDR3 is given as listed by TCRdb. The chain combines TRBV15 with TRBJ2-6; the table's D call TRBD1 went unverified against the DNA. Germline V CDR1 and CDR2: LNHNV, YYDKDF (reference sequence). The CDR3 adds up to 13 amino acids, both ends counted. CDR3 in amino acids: CATSRDFGQGRDT.

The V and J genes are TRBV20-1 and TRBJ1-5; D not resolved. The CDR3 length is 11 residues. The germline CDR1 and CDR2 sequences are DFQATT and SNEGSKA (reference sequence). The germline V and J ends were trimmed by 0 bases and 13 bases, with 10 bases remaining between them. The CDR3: CSARDPMGQHF. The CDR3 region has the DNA TGCAGTGCTAGAGATCCGATGGGACAGCATTTT.

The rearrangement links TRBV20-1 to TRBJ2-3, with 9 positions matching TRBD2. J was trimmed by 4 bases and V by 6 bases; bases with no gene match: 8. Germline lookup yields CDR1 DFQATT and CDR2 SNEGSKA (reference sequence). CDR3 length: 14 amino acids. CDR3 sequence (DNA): TGCAGTGCCGATAGCGGGAGTGGCGCAGATACGCAGTATTTT. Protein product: CSADSGSGADTQYF.

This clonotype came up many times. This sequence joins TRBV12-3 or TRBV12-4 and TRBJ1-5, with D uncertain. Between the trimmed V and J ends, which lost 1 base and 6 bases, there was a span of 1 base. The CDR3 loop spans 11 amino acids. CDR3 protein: CASSLGQPQHF. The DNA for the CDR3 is TGTGCCAGCAGTTTAGGTCAGCCCCAGCATTTT.

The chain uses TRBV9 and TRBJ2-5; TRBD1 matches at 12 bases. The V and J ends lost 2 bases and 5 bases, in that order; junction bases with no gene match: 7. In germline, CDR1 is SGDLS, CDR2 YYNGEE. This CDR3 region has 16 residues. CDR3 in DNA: TGTGCCAGCAGCGTCCGGGACAGGGGGCAGGTGGAGACCCAGTACTTC. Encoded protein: CASSVRDRGQVETQYF.

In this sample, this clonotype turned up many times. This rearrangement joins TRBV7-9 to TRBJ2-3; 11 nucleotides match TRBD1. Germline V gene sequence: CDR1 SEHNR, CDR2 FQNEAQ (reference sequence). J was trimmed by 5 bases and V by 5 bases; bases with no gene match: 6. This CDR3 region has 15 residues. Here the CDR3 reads CASSPDRGPGDTQYF. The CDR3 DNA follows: TGTGCCAGCAGCCCGGACAGGGGGCCGGGAGATACGCAGTATTTT. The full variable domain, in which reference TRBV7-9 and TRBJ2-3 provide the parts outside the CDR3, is DTGVSQNPRHKITKRGQNVTFRCDPISEHNRLYWYRQTLGQGPEFLTYFQNEAQLEKSRLLSDRFSAERPKGSFSTLEIQRTEQGDSAMYLCASSPDRGPGDTQYFGPGTRLTVL.

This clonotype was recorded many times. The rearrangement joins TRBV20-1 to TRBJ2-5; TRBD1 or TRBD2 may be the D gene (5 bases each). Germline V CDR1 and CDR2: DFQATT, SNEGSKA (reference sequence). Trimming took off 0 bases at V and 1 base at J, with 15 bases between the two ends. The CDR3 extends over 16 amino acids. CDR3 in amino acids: CSARDLPGQLQETQYF. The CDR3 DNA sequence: TGCAGTGCTAGAGATCTGCCGGGGCAGCTCCAAGAGACCCAGTACTTC.

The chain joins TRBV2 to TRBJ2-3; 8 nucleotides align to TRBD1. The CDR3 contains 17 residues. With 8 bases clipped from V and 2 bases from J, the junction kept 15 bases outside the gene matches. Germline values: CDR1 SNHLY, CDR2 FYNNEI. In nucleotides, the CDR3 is TGTGCCAGCTCTATCACAGGGGGTGGGCCCTTCACAGATACGCAGTATTTT. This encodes CASSITGGGPFTDTQYF.

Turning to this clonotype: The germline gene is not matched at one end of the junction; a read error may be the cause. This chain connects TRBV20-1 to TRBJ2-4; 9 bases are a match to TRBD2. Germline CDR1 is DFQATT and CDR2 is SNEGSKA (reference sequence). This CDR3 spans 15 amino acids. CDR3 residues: CSARDMGLATNIQYF. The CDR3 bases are TGCAGTGCTAGAGATATGGGACTAGCCACAAACATTCAGTACTTC.

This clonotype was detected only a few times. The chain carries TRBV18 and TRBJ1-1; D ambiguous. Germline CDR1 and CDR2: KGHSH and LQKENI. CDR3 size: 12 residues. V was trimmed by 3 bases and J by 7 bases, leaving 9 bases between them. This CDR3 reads CASSPTQLEAFF. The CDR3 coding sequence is TGTGCCAGCTCACCCACACAGCTTGAAGCTTTCTTT.

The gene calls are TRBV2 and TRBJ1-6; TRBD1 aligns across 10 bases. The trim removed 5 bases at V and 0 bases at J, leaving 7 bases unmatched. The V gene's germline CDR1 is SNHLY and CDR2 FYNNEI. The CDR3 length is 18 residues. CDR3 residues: CASSSDRGRGSYNSPLHF. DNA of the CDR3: TGTGCCAGCAGTTCAGACAGGGGGCGGGGCTCCTATAATTCACCCCTCCACTTT.

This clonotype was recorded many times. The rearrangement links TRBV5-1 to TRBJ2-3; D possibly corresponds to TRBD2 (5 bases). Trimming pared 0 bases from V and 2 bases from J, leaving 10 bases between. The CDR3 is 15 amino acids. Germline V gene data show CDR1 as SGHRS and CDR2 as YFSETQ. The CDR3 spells CASSLVGEFTDTQYF. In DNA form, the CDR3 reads TGCGCCAGCAGCTTGGTGGGAGAATTCACAGATACGCAGTATTTT.

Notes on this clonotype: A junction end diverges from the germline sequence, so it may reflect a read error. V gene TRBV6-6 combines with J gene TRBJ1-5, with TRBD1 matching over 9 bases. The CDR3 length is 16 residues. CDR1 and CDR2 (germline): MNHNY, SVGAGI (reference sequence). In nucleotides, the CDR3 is TGTGCCAGCAGTCACTCGACAGGGGGGGAGGATCAGCCCCAGCATTTT. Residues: CASSHSTGGEDQPQHF.

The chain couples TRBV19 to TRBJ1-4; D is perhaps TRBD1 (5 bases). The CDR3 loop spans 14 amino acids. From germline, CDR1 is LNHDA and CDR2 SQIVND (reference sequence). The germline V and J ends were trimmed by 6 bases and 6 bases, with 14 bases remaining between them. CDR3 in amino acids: CASRRDSLDEKLFF. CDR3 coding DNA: TGTGCCAGTAGGAGGGACTCCCTCGATGAAAAACTGTTTTTT. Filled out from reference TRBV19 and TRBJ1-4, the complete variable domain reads DGGITQSPKYLFRKEGQNVTLSCEQNLNHDAMYWYRQDPGQGLRLIYYSQIVNDFQKGDIAEGYSVSREKKESFPLTVTSAQKNPTAFYLCASRRDSLDEKLFFGSGTQLSVL.

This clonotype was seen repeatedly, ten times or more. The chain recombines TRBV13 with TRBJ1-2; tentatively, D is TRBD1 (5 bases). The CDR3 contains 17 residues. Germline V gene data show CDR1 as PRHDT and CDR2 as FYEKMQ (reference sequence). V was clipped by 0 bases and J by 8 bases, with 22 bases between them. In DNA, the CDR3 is TGTGCCAGCAGCTTAGGCCGGTTGGTTAGGGGCAACTGGGGCTACACCTTC. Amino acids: CASSLGRLVRGNWGYTF.

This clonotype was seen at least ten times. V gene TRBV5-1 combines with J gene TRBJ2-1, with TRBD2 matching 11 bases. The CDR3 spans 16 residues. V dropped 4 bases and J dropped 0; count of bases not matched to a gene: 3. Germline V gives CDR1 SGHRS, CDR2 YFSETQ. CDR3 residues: CASSLTSGSSYNEQFF. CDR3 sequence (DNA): TGCGCCAGCAGCCTTACTAGCGGGAGCTCCTACAATGAGCAGTTCTTC.

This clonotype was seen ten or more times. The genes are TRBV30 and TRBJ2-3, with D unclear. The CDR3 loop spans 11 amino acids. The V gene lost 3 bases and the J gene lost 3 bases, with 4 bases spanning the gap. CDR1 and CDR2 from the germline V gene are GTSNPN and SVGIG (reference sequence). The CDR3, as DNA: TGTGCCTGGAGCGGGACAGATACGCAGTATTTT. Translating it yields CAWSGTDTQYF.

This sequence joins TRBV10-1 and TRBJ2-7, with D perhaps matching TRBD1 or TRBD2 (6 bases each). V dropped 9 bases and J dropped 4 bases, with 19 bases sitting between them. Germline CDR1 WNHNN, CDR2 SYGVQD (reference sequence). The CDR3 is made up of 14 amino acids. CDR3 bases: TGCGCCAGTCCGGTGGGGGGCCTGGTTTACGAGCAGTACTTC. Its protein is CASPVGGLVYEQYF.

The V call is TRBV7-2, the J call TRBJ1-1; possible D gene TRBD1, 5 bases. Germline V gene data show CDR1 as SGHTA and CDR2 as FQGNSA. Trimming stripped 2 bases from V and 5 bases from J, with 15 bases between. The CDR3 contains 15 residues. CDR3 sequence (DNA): TGTGCCAGCAGCTTACCTAGGGGAGGTGAGACTGAAGCTTTCTTT. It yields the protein CASSLPRGGETEAFF.

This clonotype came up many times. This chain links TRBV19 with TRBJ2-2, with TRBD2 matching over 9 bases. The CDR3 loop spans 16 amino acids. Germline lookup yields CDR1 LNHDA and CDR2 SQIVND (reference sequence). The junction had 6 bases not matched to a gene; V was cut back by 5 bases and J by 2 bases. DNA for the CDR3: TGTGCCAGTAGTTCCGGGACTAGCTACAACACCGGGGAGCTGTTTTTT. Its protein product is CASSSGTSYNTGELFF.

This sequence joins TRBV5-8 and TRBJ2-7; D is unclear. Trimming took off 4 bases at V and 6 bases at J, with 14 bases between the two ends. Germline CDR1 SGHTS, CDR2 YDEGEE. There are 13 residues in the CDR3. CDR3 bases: TGTGCCAGCAGCACGCACGTTTTGATCGAGCAGTACTTC. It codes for CASSTHVLIEQYF.

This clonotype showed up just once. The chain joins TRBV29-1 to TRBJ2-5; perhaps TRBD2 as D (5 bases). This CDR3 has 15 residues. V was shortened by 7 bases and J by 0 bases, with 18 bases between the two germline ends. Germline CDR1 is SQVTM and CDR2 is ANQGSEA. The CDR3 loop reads CSGQNTGEYQETQYF. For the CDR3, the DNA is TGCAGCGGCCAGAACACCGGGGAGTACCAAGAGACCCAGTACTTC.

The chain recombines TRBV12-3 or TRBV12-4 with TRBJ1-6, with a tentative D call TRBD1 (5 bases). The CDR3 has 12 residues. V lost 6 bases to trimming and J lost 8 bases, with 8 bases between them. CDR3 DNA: TGTGCCAGCAGACTAGGGGATTCACCCCTCCACTTT. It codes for CASRLGDSPLHF.

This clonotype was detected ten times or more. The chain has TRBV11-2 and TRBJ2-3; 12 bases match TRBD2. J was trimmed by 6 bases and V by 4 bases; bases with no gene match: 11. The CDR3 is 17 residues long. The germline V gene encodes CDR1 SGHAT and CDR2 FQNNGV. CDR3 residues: CASSSLRLAGEGDTQYF. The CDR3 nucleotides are TGTGCCAGCAGCTCCCTGAGACTAGCGGGGGAGGGGGATACGCAGTATTTT.

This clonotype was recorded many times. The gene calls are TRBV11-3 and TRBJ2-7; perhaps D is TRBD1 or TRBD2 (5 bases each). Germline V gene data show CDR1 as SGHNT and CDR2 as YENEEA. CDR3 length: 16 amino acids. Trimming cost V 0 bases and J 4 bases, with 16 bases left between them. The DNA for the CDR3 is TGTGCCAGCAGCTTAGATCACCTAGCTGGGGCTTACGAGCAGTACTTC. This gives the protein CASSLDHLAGAYEQYF.